Listed below are T cell receptor beta chains from one sample, sequenced in a study of blood T cell repertoires in COVID-19. Data came from immunoSEQ multiplex PCR; TCRdb stores just in-frame clones and leaves some out. The sample has around 97,000 clones, nearly 85% seen once. The sample taken for sequencing was peripheral blood. These receptors were collected from a human donor in a cohort sampled during active or convalescent COVID-19. The CDR3 runs from the conserved cysteine through the conserved F or W. The D gene is left open where the match is weak. Only part of the rows carry a size: once, few, many, or a class if the clone is expanded.

d_call j_call clone_size v_call cdr3_nt cdr3_aa
NA TRBJ1-2 NA TRBV19 TGTGCCAGTAGTATAGGGTGGGCAGGAGGCTATGGCTACACCTTC CASSIGWAGGYGYTF
TRBD1 TRBJ1-2 NA TRBV19 TGTGCCAGTAGTATGGACAGGGGTTTGGGCTACACCTTC CASSMDRGLGYTF
TRBD1 TRBJ1-1 NA TRBV18 TGTGCCAGCTCACCCGGACAGGGAAGCACTGAAGCTTTCTTT CASSPGQGSTEAFF
TRBD1 TRBJ1-6 NA TRBV30 TGTGCCTGGAGAAGTTTCGGGACAGGGGATTCACCCCTCCACTTT CAWRSFGTGDSPLHF
NA TRBJ1-5 few TRBV19 TGTGCCAGTAGTATTACTGCTCGGGGGTCCCATCAGCCCCAGCATTTT CASSITARGSHQPQHF
NA TRBJ2-7 NA TRBV21-1 TGTGCCAGCAGCAACGGGTTAAGCTCCTACGAGCAGTACTTC CASSNGLSSYEQYF
NA TRBJ1-4 NA TRBV19 TGTGCCAGTAGTATAAGAGGGGGTAAAAACGAAAAACTGTTTTTT CASSIRGGKNEKLFF
NA TRBJ1-2 NA TRBV18 TGTGCCAGCTCACCAGGCGATACAGGGGGCTACACCTTC CASSPGDTGGYTF
NA TRBJ1-1 NA TRBV2 TGTGCCAGCAGAGGAGACCTGAACACTGAAGCTTTCTTT CASRGDLNTEAFF
TRBD2 TRBJ2-3 NA TRBV14 TGTGCCAGCAGCCAAACTAGCGGGGGGGGCACAGATACGCAGTATTTT CASSQTSGGGTDTQYF
NA TRBJ1-4 NA TRBV4-1 TGCGCCAGCAGCCAAGAGTACAGAAATGAAAAACTGTTTTTT CASSQEYRNEKLFF
TRBD2 TRBJ2-1 NA TRBV7-6 TGTGCCAGCAGCTTATATGGCGGGGGGGGCCTGAATGAGCAGTTCTTC CASSLYGGGGLNEQFF
NA TRBJ1-1 few TRBV27 TGTGCCAGCAGTCTTGACAGAATGACTGAAGCTTTCTTT CASSLDRMTEAFF
TRBD1 TRBJ1-3 few TRBV7-2 TGTGCCAGCAGCTTAGGCCATACAGCCGGGACAGGGTCTGGAAACACCATATATTTT CASSLGHTAGTGSGNTIYF
TRBD1 TRBJ1-2 NA TRBV19 TGTGCCAGTAGTACCTGGACAGGAGCTAACTATGGCTACACCTTC CASSTWTGANYGYTF
NA TRBJ2-3 NA TRBV5-8 TGTGCCAGCAGCCTTAGAGATACGCAGTATTTT CASSLRDTQYF
NA TRBJ1-5 NA TRBV5-5 TGTGCCAGCAGCTTGGACACCCATCAGCCCCAGCATTTT CASSLDTHQPQHF
NA TRBJ1-1 NA TRBV10-1 TGCGCCAGCAGGGCCGGGGGGGACACTGAAGCTTTCTTT CASRAGGDTEAFF
NA TRBJ2-4 NA TRBV19 TGTGCCAGTAGTATGAGGGTTATGGCGGGGAACATTCAGTACTTC CASSMRVMAGNIQYF
NA TRBJ1-5 NA TRBV6-5 TGTGCCAGCAGCGGGGCGGGGGCAGGTCAGCCCCAGCATTTT CASSGAGAGQPQHF
TRBD1 TRBJ1-3 NA TRBV3-1/TRBV3-2 TGTGCCAGCAGCGCGTGGGGAGGACAGGGGGGAAACACCATATATTTT CASSAWGGQGGNTIYF
NA TRBJ1-6 NA TRBV4-1 TGCGCCAGCAGCCCGATGGGGGCGGCTGATAATTCACCCCTCCACTTT CASSPMGAADNSPLHF
TRBD1 TRBJ2-7 NA TRBV7-2 TGTGCCAGCAGCACGACAGGGGGCAAGACCTACGAGCAGTACTTC CASSTTGGKTYEQYF
TRBD1 TRBJ1-4 NA TRBV4-2 TGTGCCAGCAGCCAAACAGGGGGGTGGAATGAAAAACTGTTTTTT CASSQTGGWNEKLFF
NA TRBJ1-5 NA TRBV15 TGTGCCACCAGCAGAGATGTGTCCCAGGTTAGCAATCAGCCCCAGCATTTT CATSRDVSQVSNQPQHF
TRBD1 TRBJ2-3 NA TRBV7-2 TGTGCCAGCAGCGGCCGACAGGGGACCACAGATACGCAGTATTTT CASSGRQGTTDTQYF
NA TRBJ2-7 NA TRBV6-5 TGTGCCAGCAGAGCGGGTTTAGGGCAGTACGAGCAGTACTTC CASRAGLGQYEQYF
NA TRBJ2-7 once TRBV6-2/TRBV6-3 TGTGCCAGCAGTTACTCGAAGCGGAGGGGATACGAGCAGTACTTC CASSYSKRRGYEQYF
NA TRBJ1-1 NA TRBV19 TGTGCCAGTAGTATAGGGGCAGGGTATTACTCGGCTTTCTTT CASSIGAGYYSAFF